This TCR beta chain emerged from a study of identical twins. Study results and caveats: With monozygotic twins, out-of-frame TCR alpha sharing exceeded what models estimated.

The germline V gene encodes CDR1 SGDLS and CDR2 YYNGEE. V lost 5 bases and J 8 bases, leaving 13 bases between the germline ends. The CDR3 consists of 12 residues. To note about this clonotype: Its antigen is not known.

TCRdb reprocessed the 5' RACE reads via MiXCR and lists one record per CDR3 protein. The sample records about 520,000 distinct CDR3 sequences, roughly 21% being singletons. Separately, the same data were catalogued under a study of T cells expressing NK-cell markers. In that study: In sorted CD3+CD56+NKG2C+, CD3+CD56+NKG2C- and CD3+CD56-NKG2C+ T cells, TCR beta repertoires were obtained. Whether expanded NKG2C+ T cell clones were HCMV-specific remained unclear.

J is TRBJ1-2 and V is TRBV9; TRBD1 might be the D (6 bases). The TCR was taken from a woman aged 18 to 35 in good health. Sequencing was performed on CD4+ T cells sorted from blood. This CDR3 reads CASSLGGAGYTF. The CDR3 nucleotides are TGTGCCAGCAGTCTGGGGGGGGCCGGCTACACCTTC.